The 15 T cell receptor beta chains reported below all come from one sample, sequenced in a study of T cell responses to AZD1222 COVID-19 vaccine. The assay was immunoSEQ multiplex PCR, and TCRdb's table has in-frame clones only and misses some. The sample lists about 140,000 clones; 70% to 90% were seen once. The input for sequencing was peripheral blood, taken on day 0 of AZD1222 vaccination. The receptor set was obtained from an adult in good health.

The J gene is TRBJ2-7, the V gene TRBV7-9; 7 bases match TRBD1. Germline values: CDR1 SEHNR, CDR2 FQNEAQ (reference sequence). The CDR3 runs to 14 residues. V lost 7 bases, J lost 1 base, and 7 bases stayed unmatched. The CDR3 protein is CASTKGQPSYEQYF. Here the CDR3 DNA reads TGTGCCAGCACCAAGGGACAGCCGTCCTACGAGCAGTACTTC.

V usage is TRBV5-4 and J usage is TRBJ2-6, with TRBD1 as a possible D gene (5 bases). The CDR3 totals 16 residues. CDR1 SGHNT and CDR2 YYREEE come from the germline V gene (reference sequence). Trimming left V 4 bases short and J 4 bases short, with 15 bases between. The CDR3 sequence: CASSQGFHLGANVLTF. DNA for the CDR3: TGTGCCAGCAGCCAGGGATTTCACCTAGGGGCCAACGTCCTGACTTTC.

For the CDR3, the DNA is TGTGCCTGGAGTGACAAGGGGGCGCCGGCCAATCAGCCCCAGCATTTT. Residues: CAWSDKGAPANQPQHF. This chain links TRBV30 with TRBJ1-5, with 7 bases aligning to TRBD1. This CDR3 region has 16 residues. Losses at the gene ends were 1 base for V and 3 bases for J; bases not matched to a gene: 9. CDR1 GTSNPN and CDR2 SVGIG come from the germline V gene (reference sequence).

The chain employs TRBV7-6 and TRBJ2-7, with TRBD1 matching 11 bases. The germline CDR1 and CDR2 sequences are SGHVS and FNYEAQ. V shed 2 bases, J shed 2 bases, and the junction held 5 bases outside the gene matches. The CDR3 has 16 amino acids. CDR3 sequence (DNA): TGTGCCAGCAGCTTATTCGGACAGGGGGCCACCTACGAGCAGTACTTC. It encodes CASSLFGQGATYEQYF.

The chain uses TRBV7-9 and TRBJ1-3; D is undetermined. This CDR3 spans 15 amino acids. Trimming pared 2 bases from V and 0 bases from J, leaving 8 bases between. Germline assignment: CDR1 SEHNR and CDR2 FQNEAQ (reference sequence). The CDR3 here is CASSLLDFSGNTIYF. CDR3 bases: TGTGCCAGCAGCTTATTGGACTTCTCTGGAAACACCATATATTTT.

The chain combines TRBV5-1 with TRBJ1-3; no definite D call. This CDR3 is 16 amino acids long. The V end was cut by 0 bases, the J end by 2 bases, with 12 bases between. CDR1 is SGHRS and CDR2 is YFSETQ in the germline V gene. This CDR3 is CASSLAPLGTGNTIYF. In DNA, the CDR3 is TGCGCCAGCAGCTTGGCCCCTCTGGGGACTGGAAACACCATATATTTT.

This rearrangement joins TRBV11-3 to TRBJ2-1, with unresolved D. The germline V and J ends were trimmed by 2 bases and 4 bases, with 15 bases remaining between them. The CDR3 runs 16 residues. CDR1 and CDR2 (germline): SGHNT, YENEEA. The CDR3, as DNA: TGTGCCAGCAGCTTACGAGTACTGGTACAATACAATGAGCAGTTCTTC. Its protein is CASSLRVLVQYNEQFF.

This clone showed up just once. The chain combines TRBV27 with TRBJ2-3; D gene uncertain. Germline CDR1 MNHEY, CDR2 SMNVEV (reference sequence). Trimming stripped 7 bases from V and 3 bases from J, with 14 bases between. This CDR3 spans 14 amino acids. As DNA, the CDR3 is TGTGCCAGCACCCCCGGCGTAGGGACAGATACGCAGTATTTT. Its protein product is CASTPGVGTDTQYF.

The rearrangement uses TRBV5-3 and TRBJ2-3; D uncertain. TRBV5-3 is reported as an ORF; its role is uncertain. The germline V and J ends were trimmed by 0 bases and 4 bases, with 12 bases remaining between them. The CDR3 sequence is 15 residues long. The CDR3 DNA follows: TGTGCCAGAAGCTTGGTTTGCGGCGGTCCAGATACGCAGTATTTT. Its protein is CARSLVCGGPDTQYF.

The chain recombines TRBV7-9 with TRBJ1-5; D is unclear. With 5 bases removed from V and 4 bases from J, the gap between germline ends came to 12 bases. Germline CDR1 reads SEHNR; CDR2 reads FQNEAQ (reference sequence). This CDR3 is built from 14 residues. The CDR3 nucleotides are TGTGCCAGCAGCCGAGACGGGGTAAATCAGCCCCAGCATTTT. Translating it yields CASSRDGVNQPQHF.

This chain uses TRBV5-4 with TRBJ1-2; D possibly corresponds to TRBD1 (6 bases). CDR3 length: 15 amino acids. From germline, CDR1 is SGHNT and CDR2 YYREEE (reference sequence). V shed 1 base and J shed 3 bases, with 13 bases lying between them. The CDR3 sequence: CASSLSPGDYYGYTF. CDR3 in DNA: TGTGCCAGCAGCTTGTCTCCAGGGGACTACTATGGCTACACCTTC.

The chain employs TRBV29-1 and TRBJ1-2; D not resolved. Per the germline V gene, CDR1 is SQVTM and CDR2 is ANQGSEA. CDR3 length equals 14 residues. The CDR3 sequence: CIATHGNSKYGYTF. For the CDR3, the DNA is TGCATCGCCACCCATGGTAACAGCAAATATGGCTACACCTTC.

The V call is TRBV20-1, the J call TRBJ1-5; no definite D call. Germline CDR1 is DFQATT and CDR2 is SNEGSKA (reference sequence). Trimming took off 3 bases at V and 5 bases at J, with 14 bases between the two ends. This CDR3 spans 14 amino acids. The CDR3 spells CSASPNYRDQPQHF. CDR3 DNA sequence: TGCAGTGCTAGTCCGAACTACCGGGATCAGCCCCAGCATTTT.

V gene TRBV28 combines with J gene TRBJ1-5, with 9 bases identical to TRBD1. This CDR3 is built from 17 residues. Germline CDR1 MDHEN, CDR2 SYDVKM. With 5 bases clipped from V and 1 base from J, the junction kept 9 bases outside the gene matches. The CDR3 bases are TGTGCCAGCAGTCGCCGGGGACAGGGCCCCAGCAATCAGCCCCAGCATTTT. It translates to CASSRRGQGPSNQPQHF.

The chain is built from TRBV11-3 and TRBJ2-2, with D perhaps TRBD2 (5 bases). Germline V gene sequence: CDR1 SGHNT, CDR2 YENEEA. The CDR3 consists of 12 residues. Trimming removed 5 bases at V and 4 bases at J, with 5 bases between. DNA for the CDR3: TGTGCCAGCAGCCGGGGCACCGGGGAGCTGTTTTTT. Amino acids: CASSRGTGELFF.